Shown below are 8 T cell receptor beta chains from a single sample sequenced in a study of glioma-infiltrating T cells. The iRepertoire nested amplicon-rescue multiplex PCR amplified TCR alpha and beta CDR3s from RNA. One entry per CDR3 protein results from TCRdb running MiXCR on the multiplex PCR reads. The table shows under 130,000 distinct CDR3 sequences, with around 28% occurring only once. Sequencing was carried out using glioma tissue, nonneoplastic brain tissue, or PBMCs (not recorded which). The receptors come from a human donor with low-grade glioma or glioblastoma, undergoing nonglioma brain surgery, or in good health (not recorded which).

Comment on this clonotype: A read error may be the cause here, since a much bigger clone is one base away. This chain uses TRBV30 with TRBJ2-7, with D possibly matching TRBD1 (6 bases). V lost 2 bases, J lost 7 bases, and 15 bases lay in between. Germline values: CDR1 GTSNPN, CDR2 SVGIG (reference sequence). The CDR3 totals 13 residues. CDR3 coding DNA: TGTGCCTGGAGTTCATACAGGGACAATGAGCAGTACTTC. Translating gives CAWSSYRDNEQYF.

This clonotype was counted many times. The chain is built from TRBV20-1 and TRBJ2-3; 8 bases map to TRBD2. The CDR3 length is 15 residues. J lost 1 base, V lost 6 bases, and 9 bases had no gene match. In germline, CDR1 is DFQATT, CDR2 SNEGSKA (reference sequence). CDR3 sequence reads: CSAPESGGGTDTQYF. CDR3 sequence (DNA): TGCAGTGCACCCGAGAGCGGGGGTGGCACAGATACGCAGTATTTT.

In the case of this clonotype: Germline is not matched at one junction end, which may reflect a read error. The chain carries TRBV20-1 and TRBJ2-6; 7 bases align to TRBD2. The CDR3 loop spans 11 amino acids. Germline V CDR1 and CDR2: DFQATT, SNEGSKA (reference sequence). The CDR3 is CSAAGDNVMTF. The CDR3 DNA reads as TGCAGTGCCGCGGGAGACAACGTCATGACTTTC.

Many counts were recorded for this clonotype. This chain joins TRBV6-1 and TRBJ2-2; TRBD2 agrees at 11 bases. The germline V gene has CDR1 MNHNS and CDR2 SASEGT. The CDR3 has 15 residues. The V segment lost 7 bases and the J segment 9 bases; nucleotides outside the gene matches: 10. The CDR3 DNA follows: TGTGCCAGCACCAAGACTAGCGGGGAACACCGGGAGCTGTTTTTT. Translation: CASTKTSGEHRELFF.

On this clonotype: It may be a read error: a sequence one base away is much more abundant. This chain links TRBV29-1 with TRBJ2-3; D gene ambiguous. The CDR3 has 11 residues. The germline gives CDR1 SQVTM, CDR2 ANQGSEA. With 2 bases removed from V and 8 bases from J, the gap between germline ends came to 8 bases. The CDR3 DNA is TGCAGCGTTGAACGTCGCGGTACGCAGTATTTT. It is translated as CSVERRGTQYF.

This clonotype was seen ten or more times. The chain employs TRBV28 and TRBJ2-7, with TRBD2 matching 9 bases. This CDR3 has 15 amino acids. Germline V gene lookup returns CDR1 MDHEN and CDR2 SYDVKM. V was clipped by 6 bases and J by 0 bases; unmatched bases: 6. The CDR3 reads CASSPTSGSSYEQYF. In DNA, the CDR3 is TGTGCCAGCAGCCCGACTAGCGGAAGCTCCTACGAGCAGTACTTC.

A word on this clonotype: A much larger clone is a single base away; this may be a read error. The chain uses TRBV6-5 and TRBJ2-7, with TRBD2 identical over 11 bases. The CDR3 is made up of 16 amino acids. V lost 4 bases and J lost 6; bases outside the gene matches: 11. Germline-derived CDR1 and CDR2 are MNHEY and SVGAGI. The CDR3 is CASSCSRLAGGLEQYF. The DNA of the CDR3 is TGTGCCAGCAGTTGCAGCAGGCTAGCGGGGGGCCTCGAGCAGTACTTC.

The V call is TRBV4-2, the J call TRBJ1-5; unclear D gene. Germline V gene data show CDR1 as LGHNA and CDR2 as YNFKEQ. The CDR3 length is 13 residues. Trimming stripped 0 bases from V and 10 bases from J, with 10 bases between. CDR3 loop: CASSQDGPGPQHF. DNA of the CDR3: TGTGCCAGCAGCCAAGATGGTCCGGGTCCCCAGCATTTT.